Listed here is a single T cell receptor (beta chain). This sample is drawn from a study of OX40 agonist ivuxolimab in advanced cancers. Study summary: Patients received ivuxolimab, an intravenous treatment, every 2 weeks at 0.01 to 10 mg/kg. Recorded diagnoses for dose-escalation patients were hepatocellular carcinoma, melanoma, renal cell or head and neck cancer.

Only in-frame clones appear in the TCRdb table, and some are missing; sequencing was by immunoSEQ multiplex PCR. The sample contains 45,000 or so clones, roughly four fifths of which appear only once. The sequencing used CD4+ or CD8+ T cells sorted from blood, collected in a trial of the OX40 agonist ivuxolimab. This clonotype originated in an adult with an advanced solid tumor such as melanoma, head and neck, liver or kidney cancer.

Written as DNA, the CDR3 is TGTGCCAGCAGCTTGGCGGACAGGGATTACGAGCAGTACTTC. It translates to CASSLADRDYEQYF. V usage is TRBV7-6 and J usage is TRBJ2-7; 8 positions agree with TRBD1. The J segment lost 4 bases and the V segment lost 3 bases, leaving 5 bases of the junction unmatched. Looked up from germline, CDR1 is SGHVS and CDR2 is FNYEAQ. CDR3 length: 14 residues.